This T cell receptor (beta chain) was captured in a study of T cells in Graves' hyperthyroidism and ophthalmopathy. Study-wide results and caveats: Ophthalmopathy, which appeared later, was predicted by the model a median about 6.8 months before onset. Researchers found most expanded thyroid clonotypes above 0.001 in blood as well.

This CDR3 is built from 15 residues. Trimming at V came to 5 bases and at J to 1 base, leaving 6 bases not matched to a gene. CDR1 and CDR2 (germline): MNHEY, SMNVEV (reference sequence). Reasons for excluding patients were uncontrolled infection, other autoimmune disease, pregnancy or lactation. The PBMCs were sourced from fresh peripheral blood (about 10 ml). TCR beta CDR3 sequences were amplified from RNA transcripts. In the first-round RT-PCR of the TCR CDR3, the HTBI primer set was used. TCRdb processed the multiplex PCR reads anew with MiXCR; each CDR3 protein has one entry. The sample includes under 400,000 distinct CDR3 sequences, 15% to 20% of them seen just once. As regards this clonotype: The target antigen is unknown.

The V call is TRBV27, the J call TRBJ2-7, with TRBD2 identical over 9 bases. Sequences were obtained from blood. The sequence came from a woman aged 40 to 55 with Graves' ophthalmopathy. The CDR3 reads CASSPILAGSYEQYF. Written as DNA, the CDR3 is TGTGCCAGCAGTCCGATACTAGCGGGTTCCTACGAGCAGTACTTC.